In this sample, the clone carrying this TCR beta chain turned up a few times. Antigen specificity is unknown. This sample is drawn from a study of T cells in Graves' hyperthyroidism and ophthalmopathy. Turning to the study itself: The blood sample was taken at first diagnosis, before treatment began.

Overall study findings and caveats: Among clonotypes expanded in thyroid above 0.001, most were also found in blood. With a median lead of 6.5 months before onset, the model predicted ophthalmopathy.

The germline gives CDR1 MNHEY, CDR2 SMNVEV (reference sequence). V lost 0 bases, J lost 0 bases, and 9 bases lay in between. This CDR3 comprises 17 residues. Researchers took RNA transcripts and amplified the TCR beta CDR3 regions from them. The HTBI primer set served for first-round RT-PCR of the TCR CDR3. From the multiplex PCR reads, TCRdb called clonotypes with MiXCR, one entry per CDR3 protein. The table shows a few hundred thousand distinct CDR3 sequences, with around 16% occurring only once. This sequence joins TRBV27 and TRBJ2-6; possibly TRBD1 for D (6 bases). The receptor was isolated from a woman aged 30 to 39 with Graves' hyperthyroidism. Sequences were obtained from blood. The CDR3 region is CASSLSRTASGANVLTF. The CDR3 DNA sequence: TGTGCCAGCAGTTTATCCCGGACAGCCTCTGGGGCCAACGTCCTGACTTTC.